The source of this TCR beta chain is a study of blood T cell repertoires in COVID-19. About the research overall: The United States, Italy and Spain supplied acute and convalescent COVID-19 samples. PBMCs, B-cell-depleted T cells, or T cells provided the cDNA or gDNA that made up the material.

Original processing notes: It was from reference gene primer amplification that nucleated cell counts were estimated. Sequencing was performed with immunoSEQ multiplex PCR; in TCRdb, only in-frame clones are kept and a portion is missing. V, J and clone size derive from that table, while D and trimming were established from the DNA sequence. The data contain hundreds of thousands of clones, around four fifths of them seen just once; the ten biggest clones take up around 4.5%. The CDR3 consists of 16 residues. Unmatched junction bases numbered 9, after V lost 3 bases and J lost 1 base. Germline V gene lookup returns CDR1 LNHDA and CDR2 SQIVND (reference sequence). This clone has only a few counts.

This sequence originates from a woman in her forties or fifties with active or convalescent COVID-19. The material sequenced was peripheral blood. The chain has TRBV19 and TRBJ2-7, with 7 bases lining up with TRBD2. The CDR3 nucleotides are TGTGCCAGTAGTATGGATCTGTCTAGCGGATCCTACGAGCAGTACTTC. This sequence encodes CASSMDLSSGSYEQYF.